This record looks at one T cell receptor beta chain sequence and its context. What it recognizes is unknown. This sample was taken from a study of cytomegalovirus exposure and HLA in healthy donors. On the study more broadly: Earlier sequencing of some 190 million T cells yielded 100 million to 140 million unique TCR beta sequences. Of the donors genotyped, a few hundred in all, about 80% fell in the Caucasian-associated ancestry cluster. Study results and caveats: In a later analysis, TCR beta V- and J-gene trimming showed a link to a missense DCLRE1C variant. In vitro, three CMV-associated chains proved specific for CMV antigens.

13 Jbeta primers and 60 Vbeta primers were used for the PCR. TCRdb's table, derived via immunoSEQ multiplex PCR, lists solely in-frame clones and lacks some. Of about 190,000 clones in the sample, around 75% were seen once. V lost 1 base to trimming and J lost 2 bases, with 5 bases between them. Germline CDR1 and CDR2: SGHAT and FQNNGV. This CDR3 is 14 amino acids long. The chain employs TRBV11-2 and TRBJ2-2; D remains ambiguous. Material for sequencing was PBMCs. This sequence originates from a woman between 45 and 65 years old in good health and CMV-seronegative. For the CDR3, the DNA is TGTGCCAGCAGCTTAGTCCTCAACACCGGGGAGCTGTTTTTT. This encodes CASSLVLNTGELFF.